The next 32 T cell receptor beta chains were all read from a single sample in a study of identical twins. Each CDR3 protein is one row after TCRdb ran MiXCR on the 5' RACE reads. The data contain approximately 500,000 distinct CDR3 sequences, about 15% of them seen just once; the ten biggest clones take up roughly 0.44%. The same sample was also studied in work on yellow fever vaccine responses in identical twins.

The sequenced sample was CD4+ T cells sorted from blood. These receptors originate from a woman between 18 and 30 years old in good health.

This chain links TRBV15 with TRBJ2-2, with 8 positions matching TRBD2. Germline V gene sequence: CDR1 LNHNV, CDR2 YYDKDF (reference sequence). The CDR3 covers 17 residues. V dropped 1 base and J dropped 8; count of bases not matched to a gene: 12. CDR3 DNA: TGTGCCACCAGCAGAGTTACCAGCGGGAGAGGGGAGGGGGAGCTGTTTTTT. Residues: CATSRVTSGRGEGELFF.

The rearrangement uses TRBV5-1 and TRBJ2-7, with 9 bases aligning to TRBD2. V was clipped by 0 bases and J by 3 bases; unmatched bases: 10. This CDR3 spans 17 amino acids. Germline loops: CDR1 SGHRS, CDR2 YFSETQ. The CDR3 spells CASSLVGAGGPDYEQYV. CDR3 coding DNA: TGCGCCAGCAGCTTGGTAGGTGCGGGGGGGCCGGACTACGAGCAGTACGTC.

This rearrangement joins TRBV5-1 to TRBJ1-1, with 10 bases identical to TRBD1. The CDR3 is 14 residues long. Germline trimming cut 0 bases from V and 6 bases from J; bases unmatched to any gene: 2. The germline V gene has CDR1 SGHRS and CDR2 YFSETQ. The CDR3 region has the DNA TGCGCCAGCAGCTTGGGACAGGGGGCCGCTGAAGCTTTCTTT. It yields the protein CASSLGQGAAEAFF.

This clonotype was detected only a few times. V is TRBV29-1 and J is TRBJ2-3, with unresolved D. The CDR3 contains 13 residues. V was clipped by 3 bases and J by 1 base, with 8 bases between them. The germline V gene has CDR1 SQVTM and CDR2 ANQGSEA. Here the CDR3 reads CSVEDYRTDTQYF. The CDR3 region has the DNA TGCAGCGTTGAGGATTACCGCACAGATACGCAGTATTTT.

This clonotype was found a few times. The J gene is TRBJ2-1, the V gene TRBV20-1; D unresolved. CDR1 and CDR2 (germline): DFQATT, SNEGSKA (reference sequence). With 3 bases removed from V and 5 bases from J, the gap between germline ends came to 14 bases. This CDR3 is 14 amino acids long. CDR3 residues: CSARGMLPHNEQFF. As DNA, the CDR3 is TGCAGTGCTAGGGGTATGCTCCCACACAATGAGCAGTTCTTC.

The chain is built from TRBV6-1 and TRBJ1-2; the match to TRBD1 covers 7 bases. The CDR3 length is 14 residues. CDR1 is MNHNS and CDR2 is SASEGT in the germline V gene. Trimming removed 6 bases from V and 7 bases from J; junction bases left unmatched: 11. For the CDR3, the DNA is TGTGCCAGCAGGCTCGACAGGGTGTTGGGTGGCTACACCTTC. Encoded protein: CASRLDRVLGGYTF.

The table lists this clonotype with a few counts. The rearrangement links TRBV9 to TRBJ2-5; 7 bases fit TRBD1. Losses at the gene ends were 2 bases for V and 4 bases for J; bases not matched to a gene: 2. Per germline, CDR1 SGDLS and CDR2 YYNGEE. This CDR3 is 13 amino acids long. CDR3 DNA sequence: TGTGCCAGCAGCGTGGGACAGCTAGAGACCCAGTACTTC. It codes for CASSVGQLETQYF.

This sequence joins TRBV11-2 and TRBJ2-1; possible D gene TRBD2, 6 bases. Germline V gives CDR1 SGHAT, CDR2 FQNNGV. The CDR3 extends over 14 amino acids. With 4 bases removed from V and 4 bases from J, the gap between germline ends came to 11 bases. CDR3 loop: CASSSNREYNEQFF. The CDR3 bases are TGTGCCAGCAGCTCAAACCGGGAGTACAATGAGCAGTTCTTC.

The chain joins TRBV7-9 to TRBJ2-2, with D perhaps TRBD2 (6 bases). Between the trimmed V and J ends, which lost 2 bases and 0 bases, there was a span of 13 bases. The CDR3 is made up of 17 amino acids. Germline V lookup: CDR1 SEHNR, CDR2 FQNEAQ (reference sequence). As DNA, the CDR3 is TGTGCCAGCAGCTTACCGAGGGACTTTTCGAACACCGGGGAGCTGTTTTTT. This encodes CASSLPRDFSNTGELFF. The full variable domain, its missing parts supplied by reference TRBV7-9 and TRBJ2-2, is DTGVSQNPRHKITKRGQNVTFRCDPISEHNRLYWYRQTLGQGPEFLTYFQNEAQLEKSRLLSDRFSAERPKGSFSTLEIQRTEQGDSAMYLCASSLPRDFSNTGELFFGEGSRLTVL.

As regards this clonotype: It is likely a read error, because the conserved phenylalanine at the end of the CDR3 is missing. V usage is TRBV24-1 and J usage is TRBJ2-6, with 7 bases matching TRBD1. Per the germline V gene, CDR1 is KGHDR and CDR2 is SFDVKD. The CDR3 has 14 residues. J gave up 2 bases and V 11 bases, and 5 bases lay outside the gene matches. The CDR3 loop reads CANQGGAGANVLTL. The CDR3 bases are TGTGCCAACCAAGGGGGCGCTGGGGCCAACGTCCTGACTCTC.

The V and J genes are TRBV7-9 and TRBJ1-4, with 10 bases matching TRBD1. The V segment lost 7 bases and the J segment 10 bases; nucleotides outside the gene matches: 12. This CDR3 has 15 amino acids. Germline V gene lookup returns CDR1 SEHNR and CDR2 FQNEAQ (reference sequence). The CDR3 DNA reads TGTGCCAGCACTCGACAGGGGGCGCAACCAGGAAAACTGTTTTTT. This gives the protein CASTRQGAQPGKLFF.

The chain joins TRBV28 to TRBJ1-6, with no clear D. Germline CDR1 reads MDHEN; CDR2 reads SYDVKM. Trimming removed 3 bases at V and 10 bases at J, with 13 bases between. The CDR3 sequence is 14 residues long. The CDR3 spells CASSLGGRDSPLHF. The CDR3 bases are TGTGCCAGCAGTTTGGGAGGGCGCGACTCACCCCTCCACTTT.

This chain uses TRBV11-2 with TRBJ2-7; 9 nucleotides match TRBD2. Looked up from germline, CDR1 is SGHAT and CDR2 is FQNNGV. There are 14 residues in the CDR3. V gave up 5 bases and J gave up 6 bases; unmatched junction bases: 8. The DNA of the CDR3 is TGTGCCAGCAGCAAGGGACTAGCCCTGCCCGAGCAGTACGTC. Protein sequence: CASSKGLALPEQYV.

This clonotype was seen a few times. The chain recombines TRBV3-1 with TRBJ2-3; 9 bases match TRBD2. Germline values: CDR1 LGHDT, CDR2 YNNKEL (reference sequence). This CDR3 is built from 16 residues. V was clipped by 4 bases and J by 0 bases; unmatched bases: 5. The DNA for the CDR3 is TGTGCCAGCAGCCCGATAGCGGGGGCGAGCACAGATACGCAGTATTTT. It encodes CASSPIAGASTDTQYF.

The chain recombines TRBV28 with TRBJ1-6; maybe TRBD1 (5 bases). This CDR3 spans 15 amino acids. V shed 3 bases and J shed 10 bases, with 16 bases lying between them. Germline V gene lookup returns CDR1 MDHEN and CDR2 SYDVKM. The CDR3 here is CASSFLWQGGSPLHF. The CDR3 DNA sequence: TGTGCCAGCAGTTTTCTCTGGCAGGGCGGATCACCCCTCCACTTT.

The chain combines TRBV4-1 with TRBJ2-2; D gene uncertain. The CDR3 covers 17 residues. In germline, CDR1 is MGHRA, CDR2 YSYEKL. V lost 0 bases and J 0 bases, leaving 11 bases between the germline ends. CDR3 region: CASSQDLLRTNTGELFF. Written as DNA, the CDR3 is TGCGCCAGCAGCCAAGATCTTCTACGGACGAACACCGGGGAGCTGTTTTTT.

This clonotype was observed a handful of times. This sequence joins TRBV7-9 and TRBJ2-3, with D perhaps given as TRBD1 or TRBD2 (6 bases each). This CDR3 region has 15 residues. Germline assignment: CDR1 SEHNR and CDR2 FQNEAQ (reference sequence). Trimming stripped 3 bases from V and 4 bases from J, with 14 bases between. The CDR3: CASSFGGGGSDTQYF. DNA for the CDR3: TGTGCCAGCAGCTTCGGAGGGGGAGGATCAGATACGCAGTATTTT.

A few counts support this clonotype. The chain links TRBV29-1 to TRBJ2-1; D gene uncertain. Trimming took off 5 bases at V and 0 bases at J, with 14 bases between the two ends. CDR3 size: 15 residues. CDR1 is SQVTM and CDR2 is ANQGSEA in the germline V gene. The CDR3 DNA follows: TGCAGCGTTCACGCTCCCCCGAGCTCCTACAATGAGCAGTTCTTC. It translates to CSVHAPPSSYNEQFF.

This clonotype has more than one count but fewer than ten. The rearrangement links TRBV6-6 to TRBJ1-6; no clear D. The CDR3 has 12 amino acids. Trimming cost V 2 bases and J 7 bases, with 3 bases left between them. Looked up from germline, CDR1 is MNHNY and CDR2 is SVGAGI (reference sequence). The CDR3 region has the DNA TGTGCCAGCAGTTACCGCAATTCACCCCTCCACTTT. It is translated as CASSYRNSPLHF.

J is TRBJ2-2 and V is TRBV5-5; D is possibly TRBD2 (7 bases). This CDR3 is 14 amino acids long. Between the trimmed V and J ends, which lost 4 bases and 4 bases, there was a span of 11 bases. From germline, CDR1 is SGHKS and CDR2 YYEKEE (reference sequence). The CDR3 spells CASSTGGLTGELFF. CDR3 DNA sequence: TGTGCCAGCAGCACGGGGGGCCTCACCGGGGAGCTGTTTTTT.

The gene calls are TRBV28 and TRBJ2-6; D uncertain. The CDR3 loop spans 15 amino acids. Germline assignment: CDR1 MDHEN and CDR2 SYDVKM. Between the trimmed V and J ends, which lost 5 bases and 1 base, there was a span of 9 bases. CDR3 sequence: CASSAAGSGANVLTF. In DNA form, the CDR3 reads TGTGCCAGCAGTGCCGCCGGGTCTGGGGCCAACGTCCTGACTTTC.

The chain combines TRBV5-8 with TRBJ2-5, with 8 nucleotides matching TRBD2. Germline lookup yields CDR1 SGHTS and CDR2 YDEGEE. This CDR3 contains 16 residues. V dropped 5 bases and J dropped 2; count of bases not matched to a gene: 11. The CDR3 coding sequence is TGTGCCAGCAGGGTTATAGTGCGGGGGGAACAAGAGACCCAGTACTTC. Its translation: CASRVIVRGEQETQYF. The full variable domain, its missing parts supplied by reference TRBV5-8 and TRBJ2-5, is EAGVTQSPTHLIKTRGQQATLRCSPISGHTSVYWYQQALGLGLQFLLWYDEGEERNRGNFPPRFSGRQFPNYSSELNVNALELEDSALYLCASRVIVRGEQETQYFGPGTRLLVL.

This clonotype has only a few counts. V and J are TRBV12-3 or TRBV12-4 and TRBJ2-1; no clear D. The CDR3 runs 15 residues. Trimming shortened V by 3 bases and J by 1 base, and 10 bases separated the two germline ends. The chain's CDR3 is CASSFLGGSYNEQFF. The CDR3 DNA reads TGTGCCAGCAGTTTTCTCGGTGGGTCCTACAATGAGCAGTTCTTC.

The V gene is TRBV20-1, the J gene TRBJ1-6; D is possibly TRBD1 (6 bases). V was clipped by 6 bases and J by 7 bases, with 22 bases between them. The CDR3 extends over 16 amino acids. The V gene's germline CDR1 is DFQATT and CDR2 SNEGSKA (reference sequence). CDR3 sequence: CSAPRVGARNNSPLHF. Here the CDR3 DNA reads TGCAGTGCACCAAGAGTGGGGGCGCGAAACAATTCACCCCTCCACTTT.

This clonotype was picked up many times. V gene TRBV7-2 combines with J gene TRBJ2-3; D uncertain. Trimming removed 5 bases at V and 0 bases at J, with 12 bases between. CDR3 length equals 15 residues. Germline CDR1 is SGHTA and CDR2 is FQGNSA. The CDR3 sequence is CASSPIGGSTDTQYF. CDR3 bases: TGTGCCAGCAGCCCCATCGGTGGGAGCACAGATACGCAGTATTTT. Drawing the rest from reference TRBV7-2 and TRBJ2-3, the complete variable domain is GAGVSQSPSNKVTEKGKDVELRCDPISGHTALYWYRQSLGQGLEFLIYFQGNSAPDKSGLPSDRFSAERTGGSVSTLTIQRTQQEDSAVYLCASSPIGGSTDTQYFGPGTRLTVL.

The chain has TRBV3-1 and TRBJ2-3; 10 bases align to TRBD2. V lost 4 bases and J lost 6; bases outside the gene matches: 7. CDR1 is LGHDT, CDR2 YNNKEL, per germline (reference sequence). The CDR3 has 15 amino acids. The CDR3 bases are TGTGCCAGCAGCCCGGGACTAGCGAACGGGGATACGCAGTATTTT. Translating it yields CASSPGLANGDTQYF.

This clonotype was detected only a few times. This chain connects TRBV29-1 to TRBJ1-5, with 7 nucleotides matching TRBD1. Germline values: CDR1 SQVTM, CDR2 ANQGSEA. Trimming took 4 bases from V and 1 from J; bases not matched to a gene: 7. The CDR3 consists of 15 residues. The CDR3 loop reads CSVGGEQGSNQPQHF. CDR3 in DNA: TGCAGCGTTGGGGGGGAACAGGGGAGCAATCAGCCCCAGCATTTT.

The genes are TRBV5-1 and TRBJ1-1; D remains unclear. Germline CDR1 reads SGHRS; CDR2 reads YFSETQ. This CDR3 is 13 amino acids long. Trimming pared 4 bases from V and 1 base from J, leaving 8 bases between. The CDR3 DNA is TGCGCCAGCAGCATTTCCCAGAACACTGAAGCTTTCTTT. Protein: CASSISQNTEAFF.

This clonotype was seen a few times. The chain carries TRBV6-1 and TRBJ2-7, with TRBD1 as a possible D gene (6 bases). Deletions cut 6 bases from V and 3 bases from J, with 9 bases between. CDR1 is MNHNS, CDR2 SASEGT, per germline. The CDR3 is 12 amino acids. The CDR3 bases are TGTGCCAGCAGCGAACAGGGCTACGAGCAGTACGTC. Amino acid sequence: CASSEQGYEQYV.

This clonotype was picked up a small number of times. J is TRBJ1-1 and V is TRBV7-9; the match to TRBD1 covers 7 bases. The CDR3 extends over 14 amino acids. The junction had 4 bases not matched to a gene; V was cut back by 5 bases and J by 1 base. CDR1 is SEHNR, CDR2 FQNEAQ, per germline (reference sequence). In DNA form, the CDR3 reads TGTGCCAGCAGCGAGGACAGGCCGAACACTGAAGCTTTCTTT. Translating it yields CASSEDRPNTEAFF. The variable domain in full, with the rest retrieved from reference TRBV7-9 and TRBJ1-1, is DTGVSQNPRHKITKRGQNVTFRCDPISEHNRLYWYRQTLGQGPEFLTYFQNEAQLEKSRLLSDRFSAERPKGSFSTLEIQRTEQGDSAMYLCASSEDRPNTEAFFGQGTRLTVV.

The table lists this clonotype with a few counts. This rearrangement joins TRBV6-1 to TRBJ2-4; D is undetermined. The CDR3 is made up of 14 amino acids. Germline values: CDR1 MNHNS, CDR2 SASEGT. Trimming left V 2 bases short and J 0 bases short, with 5 bases between. For the CDR3, the DNA is TGTGCCAGCAGTGAAAGGCTAGCCAAAAACATTCAGTACTTC. Protein product: CASSERLAKNIQYF.

This clonotype appeared a single time. The CDR3, as DNA: TGTGCCAGCAGCGTAGGGACGGTGACTAGCGGGGCCCGGTACTTC. It yields the protein CASSVGTVTSGARYF. The chain has TRBV9 and TRBJ2-4; 11 bases are shared with TRBD2. Germline loops: CDR1 SGDLS, CDR2 YYNGEE. Losses at the gene ends were 0 bases for V and 15 bases for J; bases not matched to a gene: 11. The CDR3 extends over 15 amino acids.